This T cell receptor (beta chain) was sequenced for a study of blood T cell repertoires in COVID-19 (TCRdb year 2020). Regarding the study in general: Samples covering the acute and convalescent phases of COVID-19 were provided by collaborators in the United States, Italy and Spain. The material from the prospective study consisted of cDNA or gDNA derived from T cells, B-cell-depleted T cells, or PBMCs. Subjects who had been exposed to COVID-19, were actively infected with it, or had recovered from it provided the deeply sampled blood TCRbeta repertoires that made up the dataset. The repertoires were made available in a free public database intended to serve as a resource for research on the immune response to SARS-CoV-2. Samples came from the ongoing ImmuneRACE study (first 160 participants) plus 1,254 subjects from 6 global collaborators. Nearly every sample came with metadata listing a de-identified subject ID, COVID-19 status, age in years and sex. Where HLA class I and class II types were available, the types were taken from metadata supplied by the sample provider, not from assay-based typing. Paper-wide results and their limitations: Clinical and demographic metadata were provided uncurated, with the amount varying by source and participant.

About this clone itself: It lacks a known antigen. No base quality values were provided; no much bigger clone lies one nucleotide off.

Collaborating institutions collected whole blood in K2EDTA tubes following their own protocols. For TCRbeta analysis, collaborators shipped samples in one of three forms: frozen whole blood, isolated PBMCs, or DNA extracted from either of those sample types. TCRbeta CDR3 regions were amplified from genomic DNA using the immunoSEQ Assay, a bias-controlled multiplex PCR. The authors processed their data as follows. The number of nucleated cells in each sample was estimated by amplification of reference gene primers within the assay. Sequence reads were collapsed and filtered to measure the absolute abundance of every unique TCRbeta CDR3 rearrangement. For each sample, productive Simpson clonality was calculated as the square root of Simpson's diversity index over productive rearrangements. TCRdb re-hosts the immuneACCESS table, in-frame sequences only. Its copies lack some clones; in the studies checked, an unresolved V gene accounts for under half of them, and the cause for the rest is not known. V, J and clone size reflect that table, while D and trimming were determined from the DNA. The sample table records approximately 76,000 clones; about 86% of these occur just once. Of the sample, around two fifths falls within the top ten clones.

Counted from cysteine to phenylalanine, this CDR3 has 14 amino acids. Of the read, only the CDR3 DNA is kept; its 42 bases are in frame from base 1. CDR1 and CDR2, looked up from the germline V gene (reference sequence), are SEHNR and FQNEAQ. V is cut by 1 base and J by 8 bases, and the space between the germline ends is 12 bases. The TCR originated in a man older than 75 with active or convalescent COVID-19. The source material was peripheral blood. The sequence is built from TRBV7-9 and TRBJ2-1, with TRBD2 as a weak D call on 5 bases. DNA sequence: TGTGCCAGCAGCTTAGGTGTGGGAGCGCATGAGCAGTTCTTC. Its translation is CASSLGVGAHEQFF.